The 18 T cell receptor beta chains presented below share a single source sample, sequenced in a study of blood T cell repertoires in COVID-19. Some clones are missing from TCRdb's copy, which holds only in-frame ones; the method was immunoSEQ multiplex PCR. The profile shows 130,000 to 150,000 clones, around 90% of them singletons. The specimen was peripheral blood. These receptors were obtained from a man between 65 and 79 years old with acute or convalescent COVID-19.

This chain links TRBV6-1 with TRBJ1-5; no clear D gene. Germline CDR1 is MNHNS and CDR2 is SASEGT. Trimming shortened V by 3 bases and J by 10 bases, and 13 bases separated the two germline ends. CDR3 size: 13 residues. CDR3 sequence: CASSDTGRIPQHF. For the CDR3, the DNA is TGTGCCAGCAGTGATACCGGTCGAATTCCCCAGCATTTT.

The chain links TRBV9 to TRBJ1-3; D gene unclear. This CDR3 has 15 residues. Germline CDR1 and CDR2: SGDLS and YYNGEE. V dropped 5 bases and J dropped 2 bases, with 14 bases sitting between them. The CDR3 DNA reads TGTGCCAGCAGGGGTTCCGGGGATCCTGGAAACACCATATATTTT. Translated, it gives CASRGSGDPGNTIYF.

The CDR3 region has the DNA TGTGCCAGCAGTTACTCGATAGGGGGATCCTACAATGAGCAGTTCTTC. Translating gives CASSYSIGGSYNEQFF. The chain carries TRBV6-5 and TRBJ2-1; weak D call: TRBD1 (6 bases). In germline, CDR1 is MNHEY, CDR2 SVGAGI. CDR3 length equals 16 residues. V was clipped by 0 bases and J by 1 base, with 10 bases between them.

V is TRBV5-4 and J is TRBJ2-5; a weak D match, TRBD1 (5 bases). The length of the CDR3 is 14 residues. Germline loops: CDR1 SGHNT, CDR2 YYREEE (reference sequence). V lost 2 bases, J lost 2 bases, and 10 bases lay in between. The CDR3 is CASSFDSVQETQYF. CDR3 in DNA: TGTGCCAGCAGCTTCGACAGCGTACAAGAGACCCAGTACTTC.

The rearrangement uses TRBV19 and TRBJ2-3, with 7 bases that match TRBD1. This CDR3 has 15 amino acids. Germline V gene data show CDR1 as LNHDA and CDR2 as SQIVND (reference sequence). V lost 1 base, J lost 3 bases, and 4 bases stayed unmatched. CDR3 nucleotides: TGTGCCAGTAGTATAGGGACAGGAGGTACAGATACGCAGTATTTT. It yields the protein CASSIGTGGTDTQYF. Drawing the rest from reference TRBV19 and TRBJ2-3, the complete variable domain is DGGITQSPKYLFRKEGQNVTLSCEQNLNHDAMYWYRQDPGQGLRLIYYSQIVNDFQKGDIAEGYSVSREKKESFPLTVTSAQKNPTAFYLCASSIGTGGTDTQYFGPGTRLTVL.

V and J are TRBV7-9 and TRBJ2-1; 10 bases map to TRBD1. V was clipped by 3 bases and J by 6 bases; unmatched bases: 8. CDR3 length equals 16 residues. In germline, CDR1 is SEHNR, CDR2 FQNEAQ (reference sequence). The CDR3 sequence is CASSFGRQGALNEQFF. For the CDR3, the DNA is TGTGCCAGCAGCTTTGGCCGACAGGGGGCCCTCAATGAGCAGTTCTTC.

The chain employs TRBV7-8 and TRBJ1-6; no definite D call. The CDR3 has 21 amino acids. V lost 5 bases and J lost 0, with 26 bases in between. Germline lookup yields CDR1 SGHVS and CDR2 FQNEAQ. In DNA, the CDR3 is TGTGCCAGCAGCCGACTTAGGTTACAGAGAAACCCAAGCTCCTATAATTCACCCCTCCACTTT. Protein: CASSRLRLQRNPSSYNSPLHF.

The rearrangement links TRBV5-5 to TRBJ2-5; 11 bases map to TRBD1. There are 16 residues in the CDR3. In germline, CDR1 is SGHKS, CDR2 YYEKEE (reference sequence). With V trimmed by 3 bases and J by 4 bases, 8 bases remained unmatched. The CDR3 DNA follows: TGTGCCAGCAGCTCGGAACGGACAGGGGGCTTAGAGACCCAGTACTTC. Residues: CASSSERTGGLETQYF.

V is TRBV4-2 and J is TRBJ2-7; TRBD2 might be the D (5 bases). With 1 base removed from V and 4 bases from J, the gap between germline ends came to 11 bases. Germline CDR1 is LGHNA and CDR2 is YNFKEQ. This CDR3 region has 14 residues. CDR3 loop: CASSQATRDYEQYF. CDR3 DNA sequence: TGTGCCAGCAGCCAAGCCACTAGAGATTACGAGCAGTACTTC.

This sequence joins TRBV13 and TRBJ1-3; 7 bases fit TRBD1. The CDR3 runs 16 residues. The junction had 8 bases not matched to a gene; V was cut back by 4 bases and J by 2 bases. Germline CDR1 is PRHDT and CDR2 is FYEKMQ (reference sequence). CDR3 coding DNA: TGTGCCAGCAGCTCCACCCTGACAGGGCCTGGAAACACCATATATTTT. Its protein product is CASSSTLTGPGNTIYF.

This clone was seen only a few times. The chain has TRBV24-1 and TRBJ2-5; D might be TRBD1 (5 bases). V was trimmed by 3 bases and J by 2 bases, leaving 9 bases between them. There are 14 residues in the CDR3. Per the germline V gene, CDR1 is KGHDR and CDR2 is SFDVKD. Here the CDR3 reads CATSDGAGQETQYF. In DNA, the CDR3 is TGTGCCACCAGTGATGGGGCAGGGCAAGAGACCCAGTACTTC.

V gene TRBV18 combines with J gene TRBJ2-1; 11 positions agree with TRBD2. The V gene's germline CDR1 is KGHSH and CDR2 LQKENI. The length of the CDR3 is 16 residues. Trimming at V came to 4 bases and at J to 7 bases, leaving 9 bases not matched to a gene. The CDR3 region is CASSQRGLAGGNEQFF. Written as DNA, the CDR3 is TGTGCCAGCTCACAACGTGGGCTAGCGGGAGGTAATGAGCAGTTCTTC.

The CDR3 DNA sequence: TGTGCCAGCAGCATTCAGGGCACCAGCACAGATACGCAGTATTTT. The encoded protein is CASSIQGTSTDTQYF. This chain connects TRBV14 to TRBJ2-3; D is possibly TRBD1 (5 bases). Per the germline V gene, CDR1 is SGHDN and CDR2 is FVKESK. The CDR3 is 15 amino acids. Trimming removed 5 bases at V and 0 bases at J, with 12 bases between.

This chain uses TRBV6-1 with TRBJ2-5; D remains unclear. This CDR3 spans 12 amino acids. Germline assignment: CDR1 MNHNS and CDR2 SASEGT. Trimming pared 3 bases from V and 3 bases from J, leaving 5 bases between. CDR3 region: CASSDPEETQYF. The CDR3 nucleotides are TGTGCCAGCAGTGACCCGGAAGAGACCCAGTACTTC.

On this clone: Other nucleotide sequences in the sample specify the same CDR3. The chain has TRBV5-1 and TRBJ2-2; TRBD1 is a possible D gene (5 bases). Trimming stripped 1 base from V and 0 bases from J, with 19 bases between. The CDR3 runs to 19 residues. Germline V gene sequence: CDR1 SGHRS, CDR2 YFSETQ. CDR3 in amino acids: CASSLWRGQGFSNTGELFF. The CDR3 region has the DNA TGCGCCAGCAGCTTGTGGAGAGGACAAGGCTTTTCGAACACCGGGGAGCTGTTTTTT. The variable domain in full, completed from reference TRBV5-1 and TRBJ2-2, reads KAGVTQTPRYLIKTRGQQVTLSCSPISGHRSVSWYQQTPGQGLQFLFEYFSETQRNKGNFPGRFSGRQFSNSRSEMNVSTLELGDSALYLCASSLWRGQGFSNTGELFFGEGSRLTVL.

The V gene is TRBV2, the J gene TRBJ2-7, with TRBD1 matching over 8 bases. V lost 6 bases and J lost 0; bases outside the gene matches: 7. The CDR3 extends over 15 amino acids. CDR1 SNHLY and CDR2 FYNNEI come from the germline V gene. This CDR3 reads CASRGDRRISYEQYF. The CDR3 DNA reads as TGTGCCAGCAGGGGGGACAGGCGGATCTCCTACGAGCAGTACTTC.

The rearrangement uses TRBV4-1 and TRBJ2-7; TRBD2 might be the D (5 bases). Germline V gene sequence: CDR1 MGHRA, CDR2 YSYEKL. Trimming took off 0 bases at V and 1 base at J, with 13 bases between the two ends. The CDR3 is made up of 16 amino acids. The CDR3 is CASSQDLGSFSYEQYF. The CDR3 nucleotides are TGCGCCAGCAGCCAAGATCTAGGGAGTTTTTCCTACGAGCAGTACTTC.

The CDR3 DNA follows: TGTGCCAGCAACCGACAGGGGTACGGAAACACCATATATTTT. It is translated as CASNRQGYGNTIYF. V and J are TRBV7-9 and TRBJ1-3; the match to TRBD1 covers 8 bases. The junction had 6 bases not matched to a gene; V was cut back by 7 bases and J by 4 bases. The CDR3 runs to 14 residues. CDR1 is SEHNR, CDR2 FQNEAQ, per germline (reference sequence).